This section outlines one T cell receptor beta chain sequence together with its context. This record comes from a study of OX40 agonist ivuxolimab in advanced cancers. V was pared by 4 bases and J by 1 base, with 8 bases between. Germline V CDR1 and CDR2: MGHRA, YSYEKL. This CDR3 comprises 14 residues. The repertoire was sequenced with immunoSEQ multiplex PCR; TCRdb's copy has only in-frame clones and lacks some. Seen here are 45,000 to 55,000 clones, roughly 94% observed once, and the top ten hold roughly 12%. The rearrangement uses TRBV4-1 and TRBJ1-5, with D perhaps matching TRBD1 (5 bases). The sequence was collected from an adult with an advanced solid tumor such as melanoma, head and neck, liver or kidney cancer. The starting material was CD4+ or CD8+ T cells sorted from blood, obtained in a trial of the OX40 agonist ivuxolimab. The DNA of the CDR3 is TGCGCCAGCAGCCGGGGACCAAGCAATCAGCCCCAGCATTTT. Protein product: CASSRGPSNQPQHF.